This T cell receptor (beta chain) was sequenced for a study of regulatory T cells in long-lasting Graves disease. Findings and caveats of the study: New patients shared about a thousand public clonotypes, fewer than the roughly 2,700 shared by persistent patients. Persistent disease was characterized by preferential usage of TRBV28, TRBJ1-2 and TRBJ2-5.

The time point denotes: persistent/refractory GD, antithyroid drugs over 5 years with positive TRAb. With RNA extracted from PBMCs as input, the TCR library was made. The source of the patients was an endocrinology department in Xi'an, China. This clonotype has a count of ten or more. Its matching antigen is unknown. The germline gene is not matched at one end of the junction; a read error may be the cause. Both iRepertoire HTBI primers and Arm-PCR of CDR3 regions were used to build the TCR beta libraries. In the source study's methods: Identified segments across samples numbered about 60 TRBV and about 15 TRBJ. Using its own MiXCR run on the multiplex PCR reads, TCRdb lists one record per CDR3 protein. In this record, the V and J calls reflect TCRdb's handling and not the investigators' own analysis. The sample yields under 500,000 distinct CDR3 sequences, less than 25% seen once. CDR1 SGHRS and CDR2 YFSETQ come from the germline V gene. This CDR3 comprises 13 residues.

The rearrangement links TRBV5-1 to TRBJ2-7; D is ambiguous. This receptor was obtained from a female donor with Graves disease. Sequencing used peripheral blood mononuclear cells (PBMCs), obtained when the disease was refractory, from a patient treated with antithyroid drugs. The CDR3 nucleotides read TGTGCCAGCAGCTTGGAACTGCGACGGGAGCAGTACTTC. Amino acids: CASSLELRREQYF.